This is a list of T cell receptor beta chains from one sample in a study of T-cell memory formation after mild COVID-19. One entry per CDR3 protein, called by TCRdb with MiXCR from the 5' RACE reads. Of some 150,000 distinct CDR3 sequences listed, over 6% were seen once; the top ten hold around 1.9%. Sequenced input: PBMCs or a T cell subset sorted from them (not recorded which). These receptors were obtained from an adult woman who had mild COVID-19 (a few samples of this study predate the infection). Cell type and time point are not known. CDR3s include the opening cysteine and the closing phenylalanine or tryptophan. A D gene is named only where the DNA matches it firmly. Size is omitted from some rows. Given values are once, few, many or a class for expanded clones.

J	size	D	V	DNA	CDR3
TRBJ2-7	many	NA	TRBV7-2	TGTGCCAGCAGCCCAGGGCACGAGCAGTACTTC	CASSPGHEQYF
TRBJ1-2	NA	TRBD1	TRBV7-6	TGTGCCAGCAGCTTAGGTCGGGGACAGGGGTTTGTTAACTATGGCTACACCTTC	CASSLGRGQGFVNYGYTF
TRBJ2-1	NA	TRBD1	TRBV7-2	TGTGCCAGCAGCATGGACAGGTACTCCTACAATGAGCAGTTCTTC	CASSMDRYSYNEQFF
TRBJ2-7	many	TRBD2	TRBV5-1	TGCGCCAGCAGCTTCGCGGGAGGGTCCGGCGAGCAGTACTTC	CASSFAGGSGEQYF
TRBJ2-7	NA	NA	TRBV5-6	TGTGCCAGCAGCTTGTATCCGGCGGGGAGCTCCTACGAGCAGTACTTC	CASSLYPAGSSYEQYF
TRBJ1-1	few	NA	TRBV25-1	TGTGCCAGCAGTGAAGGAACTGAAGCTTTCTTT	CASSEGTEAFF
TRBJ2-1	few	NA	TRBV7-9	TGTGCCAGCAGAGCTGCTTCCAATGAGCAGTTCTTC	CASRAASNEQFF
TRBJ2-1	NA	NA	TRBV3-1	TGTGCCAGCAGCCACTCGAATTTGGATGAGCAGTTCTTC	CASSHSNLDEQFF
TRBJ2-5	NA	TRBD2	TRBV20-1	TGCAGTGCTAGAAAAGCGGGAGGTCCCCAAGAGACCCAGTACTTC	CSARKAGGPQETQYF
TRBJ1-5	many	NA	TRBV27	TGTGCCAGCAGTCTGGCCGGATATAGCAATCAGCCCCAGCATTTT	CASSLAGYSNQPQHF
TRBJ2-1	NA	NA	TRBV4-1	TGCGCCAGCAGCCAAGGCCCAGGGATTGGCCCCCAGTTCTTC	CASSQGPGIGPQFF
TRBJ2-7	NA	NA	TRBV7-9	TGTGCCAGCAGCCTCAAAAGGGGAAGCCGGTTGAACGAGCAGTACTTC	CASSLKRGSRLNEQYF
TRBJ2-7	many	NA	TRBV7-8	TGTGCCAGCAGCTTCGACATTTCGTACGAGCAGTACTTC	CASSFDISYEQYF
TRBJ1-1	NA	NA	TRBV5-1	TGCGCCAGCAGCCCAAGGGTAGGGGAGAACACTGAAGCTTTCTTT	CASSPRVGENTEAFF
TRBJ2-6	many	NA	TRBV7-2	TGTGCCAGCAGCTTAGGGGGACAACCTGGGGCCAACGTCCTGACTTTC	CASSLGGQPGANVLTF
TRBJ2-5	many	NA	TRBV2	TGTGCCAGCAGTGAAGCGGACTTCCGCCCCCTTCAAGAGACCCAGTACTTC	CASSEADFRPLQETQYF
TRBJ2-2	many	NA	TRBV30	TGTGCCTGGGCCCGACAGGTGGACACCGGGGAGCTGTTTTTT	CAWARQVDTGELFF
TRBJ1-5	NA	TRBD1	TRBV6-1	TGTGCCAGCAGTGGGTCTTTCGGGACAGGGTTTCAGCCCCAGCATTTT	CASSGSFGTGFQPQHF
TRBJ1-1	few	TRBD1	TRBV6-5	TGTGCCAGCAGTTACGACGGGACAGCGGTCCATACTGAAGCTTTCTTT	CASSYDGTAVHTEAFF
TRBJ1-5	many	TRBD1	TRBV30	TGTGCCTGGGGAACAGGGGCACCTAGCAATCAGCCCCAGCATTTT	CAWGTGAPSNQPQHF
TRBJ2-7	few	NA	TRBV19	TGTGCCGGGGCAGACTACGAGCAGTACTTC	CAGADYEQYF
TRBJ1-4	NA	TRBD1	TRBV20-1	TGCAGTGCTGAGGCCGGGACAGGGACAGAAAAACTGTTTTTT	CSAEAGTGTEKLFF
TRBJ2-3	many	TRBD1	TRBV16	TGTGCCAGCAGCCAGCAGGGGGCGGATACGCAGTATTTT	CASSQQGADTQYF
TRBJ2-7	many	NA	TRBV10-3	TGTGCCATCAGTGATTCCGCGATGGGGCAGTACTTC	CAISDSAMGQYF
TRBJ2-4	many	NA	TRBV4-1	TGCGCCAGCAGCCAAGAATGGAGTGCATCGGGAAACATTCAGTACTTC	CASSQEWSASGNIQYF
TRBJ2-7	many	NA	TRBV23-1	TGCGCCAGCGTCGGGCTCGGAGGGCAGTACTTC	CASVGLGGQYF
TRBJ2-3	many	TRBD2	TRBV12-3/TRBV12-4	TGTGCCAGCCGAAAATGGACTAGCGGGAGGGCAAGTGATACGCAGTATTTT	CASRKWTSGRASDTQYF
TRBJ1-1	few	NA	TRBV7-9	TGTGCCAGCAGCTTAGATGACCCGAACACTGAAGCTTTCTTT	CASSLDDPNTEAFF
TRBJ1-6	few	NA	TRBV7-3	TGTGCCAGCAGCTTTGGACGGAATTCACCCCTCCACTTT	CASSFGRNSPLHF
TRBJ1-5	few	NA	TRBV12-3/TRBV12-4	TGTGCCAGCAGCTACAGGGTTTCAGTCCTCCGGGGTCCGTATAGCAATCAGCCCCAGCATTTT	CASSYRVSVLRGPYSNQPQHF
TRBJ2-7	many	TRBD1	TRBV4-2	TGTGCCAGCAGCCGAACCCGGGACAGCTCCTACGAGCAGTACTTC	CASSRTRDSSYEQYF
TRBJ1-5	NA	NA	TRBV2	TGTGCCAGCACCGCGCAGGAGAACCTCAATCAGCCCCAGCATTTT	CASTAQENLNQPQHF
TRBJ2-7	many	NA	TRBV24-1	TGTGCCACCAGTGATTTCGAGGGTTCTGGGGAGCAGTACTTC	CATSDFEGSGEQYF
TRBJ2-1	NA	NA	TRBV24-1	TGTGCCACCAGTGATACCCGCAATGAGCAGTTCTTC	CATSDTRNEQFF
TRBJ2-7	many	NA	TRBV7-2	TGTGCCAGCAGTTTCGGCGGGACTCAAACATCCTACGAGCAGTACTTC	CASSFGGTQTSYEQYF
TRBJ2-2	many	NA	TRBV5-1	TGCGCCAGCAGCTTGGCAGGGGGGCCTCGCACCGGGGAGCTGTTTTTT	CASSLAGGPRTGELFF
TRBJ2-7	many	NA	TRBV18	TGTGCCAGCTCACCACCGGTTAGTCTGGCAGGGACCGAGTACGAGCAGTACTTC	CASSPPVSLAGTEYEQYF
TRBJ2-3	NA	NA	TRBV6-6	TGTGCCAGCAGTTACGGACGGCCTAGCGGCACAGATACGCAGTATTTT	CASSYGRPSGTDTQYF
TRBJ1-5	NA	NA	TRBV20-1	TGCAGTGCTAGAGATGTTCGGGGGCCGAGGGATCAGCCCCAGCATTTT	CSARDVRGPRDQPQHF
TRBJ1-6	NA	NA	TRBV7-9	TGTGCCAGCAGCTTACGGGGGGCAAATTCACCCCTCCACTTT	CASSLRGANSPLHF
TRBJ2-5	few	TRBD2	TRBV5-1	TGCGCCAGCAGGGAGACTAGCGGGAAATGGGAGACCCAGTACTTC	CASRETSGKWETQYF
TRBJ2-1	many	NA	TRBV30	TGTGCCTGGAGGGCAGGGAAGGGTCTCAGGCACAATGAGCAGTTCTTC	CAWRAGKGLRHNEQFF
TRBJ2-1	NA	NA	TRBV20-1	TGCAGTGCTAGAGATGGGCGTTCCCTCCACAATGAGCAGTTCTTC	CSARDGRSLHNEQFF
TRBJ2-7	many	TRBD2	TRBV4-1	TGCGCCAGCAGCCTTGAACTAGCGGGAGGTTCGTACGAGCAGTACTTC	CASSLELAGGSYEQYF
TRBJ2-1	NA	TRBD2	TRBV24-1	TGTGCCACCAGTAAGGGCGGGAGTTCCTACAATGAGCAGTTCTTC	CATSKGGSSYNEQFF